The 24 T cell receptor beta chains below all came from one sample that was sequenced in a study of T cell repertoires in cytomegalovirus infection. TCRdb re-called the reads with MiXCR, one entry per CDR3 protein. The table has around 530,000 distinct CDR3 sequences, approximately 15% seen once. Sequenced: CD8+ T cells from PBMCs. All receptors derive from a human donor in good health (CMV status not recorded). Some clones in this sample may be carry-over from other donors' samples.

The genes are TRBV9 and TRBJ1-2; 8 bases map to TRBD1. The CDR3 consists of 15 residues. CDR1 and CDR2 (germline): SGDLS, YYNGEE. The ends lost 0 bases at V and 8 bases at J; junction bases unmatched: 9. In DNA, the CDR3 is TGTGCCAGCAGCGTAGGGGCAGGGGGCGCCAACGGCTACACCTTC. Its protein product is CASSVGAGGANGYTF.

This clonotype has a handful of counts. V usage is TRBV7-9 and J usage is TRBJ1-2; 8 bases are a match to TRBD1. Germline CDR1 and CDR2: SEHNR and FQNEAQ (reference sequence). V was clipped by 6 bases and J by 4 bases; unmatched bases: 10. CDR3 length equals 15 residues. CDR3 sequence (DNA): TGTGCCAGCAGTTCTCCAGGGGGCGCGGTCTATGGCTACACCTTC. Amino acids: CASSSPGGAVYGYTF.

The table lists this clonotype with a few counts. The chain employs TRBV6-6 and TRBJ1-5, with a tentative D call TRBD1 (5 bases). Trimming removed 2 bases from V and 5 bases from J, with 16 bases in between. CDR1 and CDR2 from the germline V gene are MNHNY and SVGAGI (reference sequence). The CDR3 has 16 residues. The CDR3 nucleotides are TGTGCCAGCAGTTACACCGGACCCGGGGACGATCAGCCCCAGCATTTT. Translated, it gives CASSYTGPGDDQPQHF.

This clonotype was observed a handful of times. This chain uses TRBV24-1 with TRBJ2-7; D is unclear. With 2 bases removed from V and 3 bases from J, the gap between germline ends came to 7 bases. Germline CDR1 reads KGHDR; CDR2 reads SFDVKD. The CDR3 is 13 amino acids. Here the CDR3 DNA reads TGTGCCACCAGTGATTCAAAATACTACGAGCAGTACTTC. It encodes CATSDSKYYEQYF.

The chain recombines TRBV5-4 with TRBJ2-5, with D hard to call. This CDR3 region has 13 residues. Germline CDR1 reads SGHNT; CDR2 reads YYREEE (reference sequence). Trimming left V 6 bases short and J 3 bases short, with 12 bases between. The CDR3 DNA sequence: TGTGCCAGCACCTCGGACGGAGAAGAGACCCAGTACTTC. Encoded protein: CASTSDGEETQYF.

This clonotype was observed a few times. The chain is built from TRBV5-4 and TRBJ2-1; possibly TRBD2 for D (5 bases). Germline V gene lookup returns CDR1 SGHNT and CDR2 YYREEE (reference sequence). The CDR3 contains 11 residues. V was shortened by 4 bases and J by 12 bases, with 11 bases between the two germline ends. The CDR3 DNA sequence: TGTGCCAGCAGCGGGCGGACTGGGCAGTTCTTC. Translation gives CASSGRTGQFF.

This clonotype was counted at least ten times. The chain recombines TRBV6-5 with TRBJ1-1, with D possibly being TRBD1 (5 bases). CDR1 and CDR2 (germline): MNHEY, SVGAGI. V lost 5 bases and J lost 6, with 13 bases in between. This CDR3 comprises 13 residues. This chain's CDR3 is CASSHPGDPEAFF. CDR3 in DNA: TGTGCCAGCAGTCACCCGGGGGACCCTGAAGCTTTCTTT.

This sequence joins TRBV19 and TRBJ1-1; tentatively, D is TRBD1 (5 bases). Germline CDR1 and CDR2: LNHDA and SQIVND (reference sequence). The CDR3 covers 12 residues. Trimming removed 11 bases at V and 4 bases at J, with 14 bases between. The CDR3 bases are TGTGCCGGTATTGGGGGTATCACTGAAGCTTTCTTT. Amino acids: CAGIGGITEAFF.

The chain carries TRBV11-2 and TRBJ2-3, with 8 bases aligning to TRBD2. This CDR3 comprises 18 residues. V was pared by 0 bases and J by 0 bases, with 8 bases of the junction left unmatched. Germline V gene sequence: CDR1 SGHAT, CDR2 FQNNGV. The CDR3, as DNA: TGTGCCAGCAGCTTAGATGATACTAGCGGTTGGAGCACAGATACGCAGTATTTT. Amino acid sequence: CASSLDDTSGWSTDTQYF.

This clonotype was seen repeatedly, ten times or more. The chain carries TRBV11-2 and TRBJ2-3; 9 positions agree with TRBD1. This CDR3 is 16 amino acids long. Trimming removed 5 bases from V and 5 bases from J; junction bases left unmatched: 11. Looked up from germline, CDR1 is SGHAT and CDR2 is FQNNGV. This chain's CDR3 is CASSPWTGVVGDTQYF. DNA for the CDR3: TGTGCCAGCAGCCCCTGGACAGGGGTGGTCGGAGATACGCAGTATTTT. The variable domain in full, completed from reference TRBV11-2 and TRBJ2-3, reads EAGVAQSPRYKIIEKRQSVAFWCNPISGHATLYWYQQILGQGPKLLIQFQNNGVVDDSQLPKDRFSAERLKGVDSTLKIQPAKLEDSAVYLCASSPWTGVVGDTQYFGPGTRLTVL.

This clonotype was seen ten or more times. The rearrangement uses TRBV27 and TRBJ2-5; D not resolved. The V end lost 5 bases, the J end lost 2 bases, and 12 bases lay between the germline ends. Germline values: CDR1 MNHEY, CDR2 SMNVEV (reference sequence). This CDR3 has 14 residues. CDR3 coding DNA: TGTGCCAGCAGTGGTTACGGCCCTCAAGAGACCCAGTACTTC. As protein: CASSGYGPQETQYF.

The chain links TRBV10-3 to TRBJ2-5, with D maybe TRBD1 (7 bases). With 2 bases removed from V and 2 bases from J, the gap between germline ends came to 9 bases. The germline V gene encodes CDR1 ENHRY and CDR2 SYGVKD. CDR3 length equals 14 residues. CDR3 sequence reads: CAISEAGGQETQYF. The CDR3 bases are TGTGCCATCAGTGAGGCAGGGGGGCAAGAGACCCAGTACTTC.

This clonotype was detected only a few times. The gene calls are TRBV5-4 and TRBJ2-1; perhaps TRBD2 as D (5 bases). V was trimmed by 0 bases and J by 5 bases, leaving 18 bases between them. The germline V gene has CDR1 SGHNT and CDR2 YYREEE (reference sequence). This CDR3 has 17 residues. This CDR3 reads CASSLEDSQPTDNEQFF. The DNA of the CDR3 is TGTGCCAGCAGCTTGGAGGACTCCCAACCTACTGACAATGAGCAGTTCTTC.

As DNA, the CDR3 is TGTGCCAGCAGAACAGGGGGCCGGACTAATGAAAAACTGTTTTTT. It codes for CASRTGGRTNEKLFF. J is TRBJ1-4 and V is TRBV6-5, with TRBD1 identical over 9 bases. Trimming took 6 bases from V and 2 from J; bases not matched to a gene: 4. The CDR3 loop spans 15 amino acids. Germline CDR1 and CDR2: MNHEY and SVGAGI.

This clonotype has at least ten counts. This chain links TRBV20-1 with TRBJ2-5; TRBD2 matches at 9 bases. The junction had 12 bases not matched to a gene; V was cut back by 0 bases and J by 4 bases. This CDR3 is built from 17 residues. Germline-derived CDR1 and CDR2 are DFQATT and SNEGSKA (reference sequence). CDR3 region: CSARDGGAGGPGETQYF. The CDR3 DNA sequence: TGCAGTGCTAGAGATGGGGGCGCGGGAGGGCCGGGAGAGACCCAGTACTTC.

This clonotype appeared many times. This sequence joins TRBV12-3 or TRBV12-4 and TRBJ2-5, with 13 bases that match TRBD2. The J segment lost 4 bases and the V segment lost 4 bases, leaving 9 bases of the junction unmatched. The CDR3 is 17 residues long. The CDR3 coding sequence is TGTGCCAGCAGTTCCCCGGGACTAGCGGGACAGGGAGAGACCCAGTACTTC. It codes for CASSSPGLAGQGETQYF.

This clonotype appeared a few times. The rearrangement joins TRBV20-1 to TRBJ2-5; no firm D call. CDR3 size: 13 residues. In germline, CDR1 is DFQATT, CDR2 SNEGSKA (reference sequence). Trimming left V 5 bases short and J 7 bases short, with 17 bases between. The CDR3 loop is CSAEAPRLRTQYF. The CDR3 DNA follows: TGCAGTGCTGAGGCTCCCAGACTTCGGACCCAGTACTTC.

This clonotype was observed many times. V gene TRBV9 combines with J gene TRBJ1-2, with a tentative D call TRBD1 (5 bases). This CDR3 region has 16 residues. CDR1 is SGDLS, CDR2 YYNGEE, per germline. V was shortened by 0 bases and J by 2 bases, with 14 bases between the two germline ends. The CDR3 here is CASSVVERDGNYGYTF. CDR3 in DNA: TGTGCCAGCAGCGTAGTTGAGAGGGACGGAAACTATGGCTACACCTTC.

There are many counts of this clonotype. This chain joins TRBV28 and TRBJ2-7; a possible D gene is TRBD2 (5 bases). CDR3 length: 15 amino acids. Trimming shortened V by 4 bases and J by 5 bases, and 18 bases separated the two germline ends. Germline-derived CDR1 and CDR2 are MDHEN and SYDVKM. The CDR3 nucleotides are TGTGCCAGCAGTTCAGGACTCGGACGTGACGACGAGCAGTACTTC. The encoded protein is CASSSGLGRDDEQYF.

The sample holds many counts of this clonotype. The CDR3 region is CASSYDGTVPVNTEAFF. CDR3 nucleotides: TGTGCCAGCAGTTACGATGGGACAGTCCCGGTGAACACTGAAGCTTTCTTT. The chain is built from TRBV6-5 and TRBJ1-1; 7 positions agree with TRBD1. Germline V gene data show CDR1 as MNHEY and CDR2 as SVGAGI. This CDR3 comprises 17 residues. V dropped 2 bases and J dropped 0; count of bases not matched to a gene: 9.

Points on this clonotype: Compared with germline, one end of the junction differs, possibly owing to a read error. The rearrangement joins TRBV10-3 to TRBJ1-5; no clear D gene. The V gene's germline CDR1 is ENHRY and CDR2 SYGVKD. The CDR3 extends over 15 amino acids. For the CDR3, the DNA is TGTGCCATCAGTGAGTCGGGAGATTACAATCAGCCCCAGCGTTTT. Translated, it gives CAISESGDYNQPQRF.

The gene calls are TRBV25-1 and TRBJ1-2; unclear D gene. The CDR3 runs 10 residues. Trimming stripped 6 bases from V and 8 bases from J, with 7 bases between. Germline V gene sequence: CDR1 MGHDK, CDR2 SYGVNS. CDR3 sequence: CASRAEGYTF. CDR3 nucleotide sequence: TGTGCCAGCAGGGCGGAGGGCTACACCTTC.

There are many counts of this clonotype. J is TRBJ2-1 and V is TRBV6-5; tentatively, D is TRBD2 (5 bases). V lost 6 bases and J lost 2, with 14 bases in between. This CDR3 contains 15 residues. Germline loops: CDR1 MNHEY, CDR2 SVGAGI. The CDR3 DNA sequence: TGTGCCAGCAGCCCTGGGAGACGGACCTACAATGAGCAGTTCTTC. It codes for CASSPGRRTYNEQFF.

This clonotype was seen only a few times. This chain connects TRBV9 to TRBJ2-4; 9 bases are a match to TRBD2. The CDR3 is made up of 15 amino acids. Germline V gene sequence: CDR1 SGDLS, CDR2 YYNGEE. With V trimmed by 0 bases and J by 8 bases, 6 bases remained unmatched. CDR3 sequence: CASSVEGREGDIQYF. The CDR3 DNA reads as TGTGCCAGCAGCGTAGAGGGGCGGGAGGGTGACATTCAGTACTTC.